This T cell receptor beta chain was observed in a study of T cells expressing NK-cell markers. Overall study context: Among eight sequenced donors, seven carried HCMV seropositivity while one was seronegative.

The CDR3 runs to 15 residues. The germline CDR1 and CDR2 sequences are LNHDA and SQIVND (reference sequence). From the 5' RACE reads, TCRdb lists one entry per CDR3 protein and no DNA. The sample totals almost 450,000 distinct CDR3 sequences; its top ten clones hold 6% to 8%. What was sequenced was blood T cells: a sorted CD56 or NKG2C T cell subset, CD4+ or CD8+ T cells, or bulk PBMC T cells (not recorded which). This chain uses TRBV19 with TRBJ1-5. The source is a woman between 18 and 70 years old in good health. The CDR3 loop is CATRRQGRDNQPQHF. Filled out from reference TRBV19 and TRBJ1-5, the complete variable domain reads DGGITQSPKYLFRKEGQNVTLSCEQNLNHDAMYWYRQDPGQGLRLIYYSQIVNDFQKGDIAEGYSVSREKKESFPLTVTSAQKNPTAFYLCATRRQGRDNQPQHFGDGTRLSIL.